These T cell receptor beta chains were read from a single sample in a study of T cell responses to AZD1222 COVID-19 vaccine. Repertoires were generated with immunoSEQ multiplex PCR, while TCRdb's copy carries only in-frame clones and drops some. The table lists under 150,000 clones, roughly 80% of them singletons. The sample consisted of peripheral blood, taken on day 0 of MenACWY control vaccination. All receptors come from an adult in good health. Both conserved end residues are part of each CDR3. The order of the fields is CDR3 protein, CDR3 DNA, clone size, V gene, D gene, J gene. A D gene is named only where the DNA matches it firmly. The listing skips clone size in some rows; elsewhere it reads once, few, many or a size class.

cdr3_aa: CASSQDGVGRSYGYTF
cdr3_nt: TGCGCCAGCAGCCAAGATGGGGTAGGGAGATCCTATGGCTACACCTTC
clone_size: .
v_call: TRBV4-1
d_call: .
j_call: TRBJ1-2

cdr3_aa: CASSPLDIYGYTF
cdr3_nt: TGTGCCAGCAGTCCTTTAGACATCTATGGCTACACCTTC
clone_size: .
v_call: TRBV28
d_call: .
j_call: TRBJ1-2

cdr3_aa: CASSWTSTDTQYF
cdr3_nt: TGTGCCAGCAGCTGGACAAGCACAGATACGCAGTATTTT
clone_size: .
v_call: TRBV5-6
d_call: .
j_call: TRBJ2-3

cdr3_aa: CASNPDRALSGNTIYF
cdr3_nt: TGTGCCAGCAACCCGGACAGGGCCCTCTCTGGAAACACCATATATTTT
clone_size: few
v_call: TRBV2
d_call: TRBD1
j_call: TRBJ1-3

cdr3_aa: CASSQTMGSGDGDEQFF
cdr3_nt: TGTGCCAGCAGCCAGACTATGGGTAGCGGGGACGGCGATGAGCAGTTCTTC
clone_size: .
v_call: TRBV4-2
d_call: TRBD2
j_call: TRBJ2-1

cdr3_aa: CASSPTGNGANVLTF
cdr3_nt: TGCGCCAGCAGCCCAACGGGGAACGGGGCCAACGTCCTGACTTTC
clone_size: .
v_call: TRBV5-1
d_call: .
j_call: TRBJ2-6

cdr3_aa: CASSRKNTEAFF
cdr3_nt: TGTGCCAGCAGCCGCAAGAACACTGAAGCTTTCTTT
clone_size: .
v_call: TRBV3-1/TRBV3-2
d_call: .
j_call: TRBJ1-1

cdr3_aa: CASRLALLAGREQYF
cdr3_nt: TGTGCAAGTCGCTTAGCGCTTTTGGCCGGCCGGGAGCAGTACTTC
clone_size: .
v_call: TRBV12-2
d_call: .
j_call: TRBJ2-7

cdr3_aa: CASSTNTGELFF
cdr3_nt: TGTGCCAGCAGCACGAACACCGGGGAGCTGTTTTTT
clone_size: few
v_call: TRBV11-3
d_call: .
j_call: TRBJ2-2

cdr3_aa: CASSPSSYEQYF
cdr3_nt: TGTGCCAGCAGTCCTTCTTCCTACGAGCAGTACTTC
clone_size: .
v_call: TRBV6-5
d_call: .
j_call: TRBJ2-7

cdr3_aa: CASSEQGGEQYF
cdr3_nt: TGCGCCAGCAGTGAACAGGGAGGCGAGCAGTACTTC
clone_size: .
v_call: TRBV10-2
d_call: .
j_call: TRBJ2-7

cdr3_aa: CASSSGTGGFQETQYF
cdr3_nt: TGTGCCAGCAGCTCGGGTACCGGGGGCTTCCAAGAGACCCAGTACTTC
clone_size: few
v_call: TRBV7-9
d_call: .
j_call: TRBJ2-5

cdr3_aa: CASSPGPDEQFF
cdr3_nt: TGTGCCAGCAGCCCCGGCCCGGATGAGCAGTTCTTC
clone_size: few
v_call: TRBV7-3
d_call: .
j_call: TRBJ2-1

cdr3_aa: CATRGQGNTGELFF
cdr3_nt: TGTGCCACCAGAGGACAGGGGAACACCGGGGAGCTGTTTTTT
clone_size: .
v_call: TRBV24-1
d_call: TRBD1
j_call: TRBJ2-2

cdr3_aa: CASSHTHGQETQYF
cdr3_nt: TGTGCCAGCAGCCACACTCATGGCCAAGAGACCCAGTACTTC
clone_size: .
v_call: TRBV9
d_call: .
j_call: TRBJ2-5

cdr3_aa: CASSVRGYSTDTQYF
cdr3_nt: TGTGCCAGCAGTGTCAGGGGGTATAGCACAGATACGCAGTATTTT
clone_size: .
v_call: TRBV2
d_call: TRBD1
j_call: TRBJ2-3

cdr3_aa: CASSVNRAHGEKLFF
cdr3_nt: TGTGCCAGCTCAGTAAACAGGGCCCATGGTGAAAAACTGTTTTTT
clone_size: .
v_call: TRBV18
d_call: .
j_call: TRBJ1-4

cdr3_aa: CASSLTGNTEAFF
cdr3_nt: TGTGCCAGCAGTTTGACAGGGAACACTGAAGCTTTCTTT
clone_size: .
v_call: TRBV27
d_call: .
j_call: TRBJ1-1

cdr3_aa: CASSLRQGPYGYTF
cdr3_nt: TGTGCCAGCAGTTTACGCCAGGGACCCTATGGCTACACCTTC
clone_size: .
v_call: TRBV28
d_call: .
j_call: TRBJ1-2

cdr3_aa: CASSALQETQYF
cdr3_nt: TGTGCCAGCAGCGCCCTCCAAGAGACCCAGTACTTC
clone_size: .
v_call: TRBV6-6
d_call: .
j_call: TRBJ2-5

cdr3_aa: CASSIGPGQSYGYTF
cdr3_nt: TGTGCCAGTAGTATAGGACCGGGACAGTCCTATGGCTACACCTTC
clone_size: .
v_call: TRBV19
d_call: TRBD1
j_call: TRBJ1-2

cdr3_aa: CASSQRWDQGTQYF
cdr3_nt: TGTGCCAGCAGCCAACGCTGGGATCAGGGGACCCAGTACTTC
clone_size: .
v_call: TRBV3-1/TRBV3-2
d_call: .
j_call: TRBJ2-5

cdr3_aa: CASTLGLAGSNTQYF
cdr3_nt: TGTGCCAGCACCCTGGGACTAGCGGGGTCCAATACGCAGTATTTT
clone_size: .
v_call: TRBV7-9
d_call: TRBD2
j_call: TRBJ2-3

cdr3_aa: CASSFEGQGNEQFF
cdr3_nt: TGTGCCAGCAGTTTTGAAGGCCAGGGAAATGAGCAGTTCTTC
clone_size: .
v_call: TRBV28
d_call: .
j_call: TRBJ2-1

cdr3_aa: CASSLGPSPGNTIYF
cdr3_nt: TGTGCCAGCAGCTTGGGGCCCAGTCCTGGAAACACCATATATTTT
clone_size: .
v_call: TRBV5-8
d_call: .
j_call: TRBJ1-3

cdr3_aa: CASSEGGGARYTQYF
cdr3_nt: TGCGCCAGCAGTGAAGGAGGGGGGGCCAGGTATACGCAGTATTTT
clone_size: once
v_call: TRBV10-1
d_call: .
j_call: TRBJ2-3

cdr3_aa: CASSLGGRGQPQHF
cdr3_nt: TGTGCCAGCAGCTTAGGAGGGCGAGGCCAGCCCCAGCATTTT
clone_size: .
v_call: TRBV7-9
d_call: .
j_call: TRBJ1-5

cdr3_aa: CASSPRQSEKLFF
cdr3_nt: TGTGCCAGCAGCCCCCGTCAGAGTGAAAAACTGTTTTTT
clone_size: .
v_call: TRBV6-5
d_call: .
j_call: TRBJ1-4

cdr3_aa: CASSGVGAGGLLGNEQFF
cdr3_nt: TGCGCCAGCAGTGGAGTAGGAGCGGGGGGACTCTTAGGCAATGAGCAGTTCTTC
clone_size: .
v_call: TRBV10-1
d_call: TRBD2
j_call: TRBJ2-1

cdr3_aa: CASSQDRIGSYGYTF
cdr3_nt: TGTGCCAGCAGCCAAGATCGGATAGGTAGCTATGGCTACACCTTC
clone_size: once
v_call: TRBV14
d_call: .
j_call: TRBJ1-2

cdr3_aa: CASSQGTGLRYGYTF
cdr3_nt: TGTGCCAGCAGCCAAGGTACAGGGTTACGCTATGGCTACACCTTC
clone_size: few
v_call: TRBV3-1/TRBV3-2
d_call: .
j_call: TRBJ1-2

cdr3_aa: CASSLFGPRGSNQPQHF
cdr3_nt: TGTGCCAGCAGCTTATTCGGACCAAGAGGCAGCAATCAGCCCCAGCATTTT
clone_size: .
v_call: TRBV27
d_call: .
j_call: TRBJ1-5

cdr3_aa: CASSATRATREETQYF
cdr3_nt: TGTGCCAGCAGTGCTACTCGGGCTACGAGAGAAGAGACCCAGTACTTC
clone_size: few
v_call: TRBV25-1
d_call: .
j_call: TRBJ2-5

cdr3_aa: CASSIRGTIYF
cdr3_nt: TGTGCCAGTAGTATCAGAGGCACCATATATTTT
clone_size: .
v_call: TRBV19
d_call: .
j_call: TRBJ1-3

cdr3_aa: CASSESLNQPQHF
cdr3_nt: TGCGCCAGCAGTGAGTCCTTAAATCAGCCCCAGCATTTT
clone_size: .
v_call: TRBV10-1
d_call: .
j_call: TRBJ1-5

cdr3_aa: CASSYEGQGITEAFF
cdr3_nt: TGTGCCAGCAGTTACGAGGGGCAGGGAATAACTGAAGCTTTCTTT
clone_size: .
v_call: TRBV6-5
d_call: .
j_call: TRBJ1-1

cdr3_aa: CASSQRDTDYGYTF
cdr3_nt: TGCGCCAGCAGCCAGCGGGACACCGACTATGGCTACACCTTC
clone_size: once
v_call: TRBV4-1
d_call: .
j_call: TRBJ1-2

cdr3_aa: CASSPVTARSEAFF
cdr3_nt: TGTGCCAGCTCACCCGTGACAGCTAGGTCTGAAGCTTTCTTT
clone_size: .
v_call: TRBV18
d_call: .
j_call: TRBJ1-1

cdr3_aa: CASSQFGQSLSEAFF
cdr3_nt: TGTGCCAGCAGCCAATTCGGACAGAGCCTTTCTGAAGCTTTCTTT
clone_size: few
v_call: TRBV16
d_call: .
j_call: TRBJ1-1

cdr3_aa: CAWSVGLLPNQQFF
cdr3_nt: TGTGCCTGGAGTGTAGGACTCCTACCCAATCAGCAGTTCTTC
clone_size: .
v_call: TRBV30
d_call: .
j_call: TRBJ2-1

cdr3_aa: CASSLDYNQPQHF
cdr3_nt: TGTGCCAGCAGCTTAGATTATAATCAGCCCCAGCATTTT
clone_size: .
v_call: TRBV11-2
d_call: .
j_call: TRBJ1-5

cdr3_aa: CASRLQGMEETQYF
cdr3_nt: TGTGCCAGCAGGCTACAGGGAATGGAAGAGACCCAGTACTTC
clone_size: .
v_call: TRBV5-8
d_call: .
j_call: TRBJ2-5

cdr3_aa: CASSLDASYGYTF
cdr3_nt: TGTGCCAGCAGCTTGGACGCTTCCTATGGCTACACCTTC
clone_size: .
v_call: TRBV5-5
d_call: .
j_call: TRBJ1-2

cdr3_aa: CASSPSSGGTDTQYF
cdr3_nt: TGTGCCAGCAGTCCATCTAGCGGGGGCACAGATACGCAGTATTTT
clone_size: .
v_call: TRBV3-1/TRBV3-2
d_call: TRBD2
j_call: TRBJ2-3

cdr3_aa: CASSSTGVRQPQHF
cdr3_nt: TGTGCCAGCAGTAGCACAGGGGTGCGCCAGCCCCAGCATTTT
clone_size: once
v_call: TRBV28
d_call: TRBD1
j_call: TRBJ1-5

cdr3_aa: CSALVGGYTF
cdr3_nt: TGCAGTGCGCTAGTAGGGGGCTACACCTTC
clone_size: .
v_call: TRBV20-1
d_call: .
j_call: TRBJ1-2

cdr3_aa: CASSRLPGPMRDTQYF
cdr3_nt: TGTGCCAGCTCAAGACTCCCGGGTCCCATGAGAGATACGCAGTATTTT
clone_size: .
v_call: TRBV18
d_call: .
j_call: TRBJ2-3

cdr3_aa: CSVGPGAPYGYTF
cdr3_nt: TGCAGCGTTGGCCCAGGGGCCCCCTATGGCTACACCTTC
clone_size: few
v_call: TRBV29-1
d_call: .
j_call: TRBJ1-2

cdr3_aa: CASSWRAPSRQPQHF
cdr3_nt: TGTGCCAGCAGCTGGCGGGCCCCTAGCCGACAGCCCCAGCATTTT
clone_size: .
v_call: TRBV7-2
d_call: .
j_call: TRBJ1-5

cdr3_aa: CASSDPMTGRNEQFF
cdr3_nt: TGCGCCAGCAGTGACCCGATGACAGGGCGGAATGAGCAGTTCTTC
clone_size: .
v_call: TRBV10-1
d_call: TRBD1
j_call: TRBJ2-1